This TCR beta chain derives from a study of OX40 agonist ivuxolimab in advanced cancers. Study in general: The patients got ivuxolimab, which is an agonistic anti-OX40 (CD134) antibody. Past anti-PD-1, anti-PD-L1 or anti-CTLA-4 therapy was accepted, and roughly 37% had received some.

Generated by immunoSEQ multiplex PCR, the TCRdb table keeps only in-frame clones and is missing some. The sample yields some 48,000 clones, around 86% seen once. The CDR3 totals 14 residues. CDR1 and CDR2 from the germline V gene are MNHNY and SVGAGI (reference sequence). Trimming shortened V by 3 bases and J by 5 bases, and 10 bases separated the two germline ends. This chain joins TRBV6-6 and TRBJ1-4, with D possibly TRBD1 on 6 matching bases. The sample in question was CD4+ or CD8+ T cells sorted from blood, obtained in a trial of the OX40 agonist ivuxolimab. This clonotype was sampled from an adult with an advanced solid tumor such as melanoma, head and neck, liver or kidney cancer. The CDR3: CASSYGQGNEKLFF. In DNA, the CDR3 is TGTGCCAGCAGTTATGGGCAGGGGAATGAAAAACTGTTTTTT.